This T cell receptor beta chain is from a study of technical replicates of blood from a few donors. The assay was immunoSEQ multiplex PCR, and TCRdb's table has in-frame clones only and misses some. The sample records about 72,000 clones, just under 95% being singletons. This CDR3 is 14 amino acids long. The germline V gene has CDR1 MNHNY and CDR2 SVGAGI (reference sequence). Trimming stripped 0 bases from V and 7 bases from J, with 10 bases between. The sample taken for sequencing was T cells isolated from PBMCs. This clonotype was sampled from a human donor in good health. V gene TRBV6-6 combines with J gene TRBJ2-1; possibly TRBD2 for D (5 bases). This CDR3 is CASSYSFSGNEQFF. CDR3 sequence (DNA): TGTGCCAGCAGTTACTCGTTTTCGGGAAATGAGCAGTTCTTC.